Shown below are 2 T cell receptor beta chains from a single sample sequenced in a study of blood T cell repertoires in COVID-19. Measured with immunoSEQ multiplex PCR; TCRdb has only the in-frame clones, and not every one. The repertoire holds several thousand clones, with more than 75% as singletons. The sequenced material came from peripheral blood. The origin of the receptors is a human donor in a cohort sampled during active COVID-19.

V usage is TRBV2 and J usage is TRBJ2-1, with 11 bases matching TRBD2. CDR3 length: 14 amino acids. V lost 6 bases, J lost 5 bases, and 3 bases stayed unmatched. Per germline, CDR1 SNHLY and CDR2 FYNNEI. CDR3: CASRGLAANNEQFF. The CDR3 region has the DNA TGTGCCAGCAGGGGACTAGCGGCAAACAATGAGCAGTTCTTC. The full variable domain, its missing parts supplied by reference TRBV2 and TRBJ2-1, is EPEVTQTPSHQVTQMGQEVILRCVPISNHLYFYWYRQILGQKVEFLVSFYNNEISEKSEIFDDQFSVERPDGSNFTLKIRSTKLEDSAMYFCASRGLAANNEQFFGPGTRLTVL.

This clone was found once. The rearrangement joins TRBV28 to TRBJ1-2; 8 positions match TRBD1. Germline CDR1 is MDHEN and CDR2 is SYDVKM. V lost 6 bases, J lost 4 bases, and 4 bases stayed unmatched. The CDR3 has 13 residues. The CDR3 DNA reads TGTGCCAGCAGACCGGACAGGGCCTATGGCTACACCTTC. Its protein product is CASRPDRAYGYTF.